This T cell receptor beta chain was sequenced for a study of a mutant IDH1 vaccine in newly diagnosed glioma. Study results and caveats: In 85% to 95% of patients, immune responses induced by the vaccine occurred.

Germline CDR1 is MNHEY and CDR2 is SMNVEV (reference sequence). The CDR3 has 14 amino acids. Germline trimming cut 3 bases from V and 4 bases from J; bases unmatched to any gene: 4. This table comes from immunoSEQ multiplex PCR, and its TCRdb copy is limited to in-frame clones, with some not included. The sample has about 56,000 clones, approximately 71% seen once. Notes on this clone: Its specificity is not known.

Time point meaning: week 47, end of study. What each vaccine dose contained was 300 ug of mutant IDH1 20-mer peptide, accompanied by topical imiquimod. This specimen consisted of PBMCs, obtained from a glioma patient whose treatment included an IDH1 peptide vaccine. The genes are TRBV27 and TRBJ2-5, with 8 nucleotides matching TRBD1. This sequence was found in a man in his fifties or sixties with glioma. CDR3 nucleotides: TGTGCCAGCAGTTTCAGGACAGGGACAGAGACCCAGTACTTC. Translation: CASSFRTGTETQYF.